These 9 T cell receptor beta chains came from one sample sequenced in a study of CD8 T cells in ankylosing spondylitis. Findings and caveats of the study: One TCR beta motif, made up of several highly homologous variants, appeared characteristic of ankylosing spondylitis blood.

From the 5' RACE reads, TCRdb called clonotypes with MiXCR, one entry per CDR3 protein. The data hold around 480,000 distinct CDR3 sequences, with approximately 17% observed a single time. No antigen is known for these receptors. The sequencing sample was made of blood, either unsorted or a sorted T cell fraction (not recorded which). These receptors came from a male donor with ankylosing spondylitis.

This clonotype was detected a few times. The chain uses TRBV6-1 and TRBJ2-1, with 7 bases identical to TRBD1. Germline lookup yields CDR1 MNHNS and CDR2 SASEGT. The CDR3 is 14 residues long. Unmatched junction bases numbered 9, after V lost 8 bases and J lost 5 bases. In nucleotides, the CDR3 is TGTGCCAGCGGGGGACAGATCCCAAACAATGAGCAGTTCTTC. Translation gives CASGGQIPNNEQFF.

This sequence joins TRBV4-2 and TRBJ2-2; D call uncertain. CDR1 is LGHNA and CDR2 is YNFKEQ in the germline V gene. This CDR3 spans 14 amino acids. Trimming cost V 0 bases and J 7 bases, with 9 bases left between them. The CDR3 DNA follows: TGTGCCAGCAGCCAAGAGGGTTCAAGCGGGGAGCTGTTTTTT. It is translated as CASSQEGSSGELFF.

This clonotype was seen a handful of times. This chain uses TRBV5-1 with TRBJ2-3; D remains unclear. This CDR3 has 14 residues. CDR1 is SGHRS and CDR2 is YFSETQ in the germline V gene. The ends were cut back, 0 bases at V and 2 bases at J, with 7 bases in the middle. CDR3 sequence: CASSLVDLTDTQYF. CDR3 in DNA: TGCGCCAGCAGCTTGGTCGATCTCACAGATACGCAGTATTTT.

The V and J genes are TRBV7-9 and TRBJ2-7; 7 positions match TRBD2. This CDR3 has 15 amino acids. Germline V gene sequence: CDR1 SEHNR, CDR2 FQNEAQ (reference sequence). J was trimmed by 0 bases and V by 5 bases; bases with no gene match: 7. The CDR3 region is CASSPLALSSYEQYF. The CDR3 DNA follows: TGTGCCAGCAGCCCACTAGCGCTAAGCTCCTACGAGCAGTACTTC.

This clonotype was counted only a few times. This rearrangement joins TRBV29-1 to TRBJ2-3; tentative D call: TRBD1 (5 bases). CDR1 SQVTM and CDR2 ANQGSEA come from the germline V gene. CDR3 length equals 12 residues. V was cut by 4 bases and J by 2 bases, with 7 bases left in between. The CDR3 loop reads CSVGQNTDTQYF. Here the CDR3 DNA reads TGCAGCGTTGGACAGAACACAGATACGCAGTATTTT.

There are many counts of this clonotype. The chain is built from TRBV12-3 or TRBV12-4 and TRBJ2-1; D may be TRBD2 (6 bases). The CDR3 consists of 13 residues. V was clipped by 5 bases and J by 7 bases, with 12 bases between them. The CDR3 DNA reads as TGTGCCAGCAGTACTCGACTAGTTAATGAGCAGTTCTTC. The encoded protein is CASSTRLVNEQFF.

This chain connects TRBV3-1 to TRBJ2-1; possible D gene TRBD1, 6 bases. V shed 3 bases and J shed 8 bases, with 17 bases lying between them. The CDR3 runs 15 residues. Germline CDR1 and CDR2: LGHDT and YNNKEL (reference sequence). CDR3 nucleotide sequence: TGTGCCAGCAGCCACCTCGGGACAAACCCCCATGAGCAGTTCTTC. This encodes CASSHLGTNPHEQFF.

This clonotype has just a few counts. V usage is TRBV4-1 and J usage is TRBJ1-1; 7 bases fit TRBD1. Germline loops: CDR1 MGHRA, CDR2 YSYEKL. The CDR3 runs 14 residues. The junction had 7 bases not matched to a gene; V was cut back by 4 bases and J by 5 bases. The CDR3 DNA is TGCGCCAGCAGCCGGGACAGACGAACAACTGAAGCTTTCTTT. Residues: CASSRDRRTTEAFF.

This chain links TRBV24-1 with TRBJ2-3, with 7 positions matching TRBD2. J gave up 1 base and V 12 bases, and 6 bases lay outside the gene matches. This CDR3 region has 13 residues. In germline, CDR1 is KGHDR, CDR2 SFDVKD. In DNA, the CDR3 is TGTGCCGTCGGGAGGCGGGGCACAGATACGCAGTATTTT. As protein: CAVGRRGTDTQYF.